This is a list of T cell receptor beta chains from one sample in a study of glioma-infiltrating T cells after dendritic cell vaccination. Sequencing was performed with immunoSEQ multiplex PCR; in TCRdb, only in-frame clones are kept and a portion is missing. In the table there are tens of thousands of clones, about nine tenths of which are singletons. The input for sequencing was blood, taken after dendritic cell vaccination. Receptors originate from a human donor with glioblastoma. Both conserved end residues are part of each CDR3. The D gene is left open where the match is weak.

TRBV6-1,TRBD2,TRBJ2-2,CASSEGGLAGGRSGELFF
TRBV10-1,TRBD1,TRBJ1-1,CASSRGLNTEAFF
TRBV19,.,TRBJ1-2,CASSIDQGQGGYTF
TRBV19,TRBD1,TRBJ1-5,CASSSGQGGNQPQHF
TRBV5-4,TRBD2,TRBJ2-1,CASSSGTSSYNEQFF
TRBV7-9,.,TRBJ1-6,CASSTQGIGNSPLHF
TRBV7-3,.,TRBJ1-1,CASSSSGTEAFF
TRBV7-9,.,TRBJ1-5,CASGTVTGSQPQHF
TRBV5-1,.,TRBJ1-1,CASTEVGSTEAFF
TRBV30,TRBD1,TRBJ1-2,CAWSGRTGSYGYTF
TRBV6-5,TRBD1,TRBJ2-7,CASSYTPQGAKDEQYF
TRBV4-3,.,TRBJ1-4,CASSQKGAPGNEKLFF